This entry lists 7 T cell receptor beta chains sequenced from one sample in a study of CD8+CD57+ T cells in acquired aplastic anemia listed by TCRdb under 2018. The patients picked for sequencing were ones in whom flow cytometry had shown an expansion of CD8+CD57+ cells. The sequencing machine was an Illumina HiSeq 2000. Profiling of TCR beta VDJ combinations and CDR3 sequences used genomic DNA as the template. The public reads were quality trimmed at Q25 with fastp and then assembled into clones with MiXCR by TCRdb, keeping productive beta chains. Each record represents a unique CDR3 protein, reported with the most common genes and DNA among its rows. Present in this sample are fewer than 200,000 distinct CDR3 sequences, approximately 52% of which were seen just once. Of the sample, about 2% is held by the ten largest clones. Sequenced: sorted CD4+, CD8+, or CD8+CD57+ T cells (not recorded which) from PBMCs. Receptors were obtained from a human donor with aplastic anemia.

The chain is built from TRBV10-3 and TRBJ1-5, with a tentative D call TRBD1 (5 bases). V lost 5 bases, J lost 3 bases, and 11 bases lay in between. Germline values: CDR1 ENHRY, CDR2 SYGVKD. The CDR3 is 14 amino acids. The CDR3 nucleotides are TGTGCCATCAGTCCAGACAGCATCAATCAGCCCCAGCATTTT. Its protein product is CAISPDSINQPQHF.

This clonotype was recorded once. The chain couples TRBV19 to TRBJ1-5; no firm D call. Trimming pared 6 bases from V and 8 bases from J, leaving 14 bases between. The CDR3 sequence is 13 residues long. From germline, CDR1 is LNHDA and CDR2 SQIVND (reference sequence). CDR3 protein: CASSPGPSEPQHF. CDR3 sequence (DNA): TGTGCCAGTAGCCCCGGACCCTCTGAGCCCCAGCATTTT.

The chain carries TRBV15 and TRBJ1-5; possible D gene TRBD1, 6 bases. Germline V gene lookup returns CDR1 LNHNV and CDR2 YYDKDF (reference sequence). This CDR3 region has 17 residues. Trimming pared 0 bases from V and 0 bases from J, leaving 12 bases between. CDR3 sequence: CATSRDRGDYSNQPQHF. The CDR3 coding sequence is TGTGCCACCAGCAGAGATAGGGGGGATTATAGCAATCAGCCCCAGCATTTT.

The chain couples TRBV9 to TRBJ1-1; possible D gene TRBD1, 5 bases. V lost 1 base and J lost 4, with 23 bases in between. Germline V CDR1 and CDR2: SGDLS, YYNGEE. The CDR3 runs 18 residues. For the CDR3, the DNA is TGTGCCAGCAGCGTACATCTCTGGTGGGGGTATTCGGGCACTGAAGCTTTCTTT. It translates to CASSVHLWWGYSGTEAFF. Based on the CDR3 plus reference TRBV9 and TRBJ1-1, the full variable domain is DSGVTQTPKHLITATGQRVTLRCSPRSGDLSVYWYQQSLDQGLQFLIQYYNGEERAKGNILERFSAQQFPDLHSELNLSSLELGDSALYFCASSVHLWWGYSGTEAFFGQGTRLTVV.

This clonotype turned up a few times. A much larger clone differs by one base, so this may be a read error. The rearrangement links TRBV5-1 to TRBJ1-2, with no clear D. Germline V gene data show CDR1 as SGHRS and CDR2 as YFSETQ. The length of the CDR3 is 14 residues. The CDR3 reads CANSSLTADYGYTF. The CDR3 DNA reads TGCGCCAACAGCTCATTAACAGCCGACTATGGCTACACCTTC.

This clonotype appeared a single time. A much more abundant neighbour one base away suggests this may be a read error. CDR3 DNA sequence: TGTGCCAGCAGTGAAGGGGGGAGCTCCTACAATGAGCAGTTCTTC. This sequence encodes CASSEGGSSYNEQFF. The genes are TRBV2 and TRBJ2-1; D is possibly TRBD1 or TRBD2 (5 bases each). Germline-derived CDR1 and CDR2 are SNHLY and FYNNEI. Trimming removed 1 base from V and 0 bases from J, with 7 bases in between. This CDR3 is 15 amino acids long.

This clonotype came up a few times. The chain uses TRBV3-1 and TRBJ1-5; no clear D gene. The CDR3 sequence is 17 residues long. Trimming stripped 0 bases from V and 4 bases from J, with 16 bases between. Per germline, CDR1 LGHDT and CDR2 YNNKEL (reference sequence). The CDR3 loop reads CASSQDLNKGGNQPQHF. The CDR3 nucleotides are TGTGCCAGCAGCCAAGATCTAAATAAGGGCGGGAATCAGCCCCAGCATTTT.